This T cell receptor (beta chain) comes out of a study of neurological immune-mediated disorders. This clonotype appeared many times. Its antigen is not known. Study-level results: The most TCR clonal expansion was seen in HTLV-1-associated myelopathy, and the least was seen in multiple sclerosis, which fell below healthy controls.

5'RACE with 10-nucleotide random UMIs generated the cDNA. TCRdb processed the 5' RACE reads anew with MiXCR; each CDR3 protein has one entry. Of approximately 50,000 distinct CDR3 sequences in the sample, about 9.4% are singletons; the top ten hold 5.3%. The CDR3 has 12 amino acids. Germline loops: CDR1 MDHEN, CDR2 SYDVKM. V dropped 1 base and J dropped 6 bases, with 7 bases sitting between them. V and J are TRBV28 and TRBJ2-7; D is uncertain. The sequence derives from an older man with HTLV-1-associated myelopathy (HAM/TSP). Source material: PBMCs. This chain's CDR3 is CASSLLGGEQYF. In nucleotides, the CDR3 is TGTGCCAGCAGTTTATTGGGTGGCGAGCAGTACTTC.